A single sample gave rise to the 13 T cell receptor beta chains below, sequenced in a study of T cell responses to AZD1222 COVID-19 vaccine. Profiled with immunoSEQ multiplex PCR; TCRdb holds only in-frame clones, not every one. The sample lists about 120,000 clones; over 75% were seen once. The material was peripheral blood, obtained on day 0 of AZD1222 vaccination. The receptors come from an adult in good health.

V usage is TRBV3-1 (or the pseudogene TRBV3-2) and J usage is TRBJ1-2, with unresolved D. The V and J ends lost 4 bases and 8 bases respectively, with 11 bases between them. The length of the CDR3 is 12 residues. Germline V gives CDR1 LGHDT, CDR2 YNNKEL (reference sequence). CDR3 in amino acids: CASSLTVGGYTF. The CDR3 region has the DNA TGTGCCAGCAGCCTTACGGTCGGGGGCTACACCTTC.

CDR3 coding DNA: TGTGCCAGCAGCCCGGTGGGTGGGGGGGATCAGCCCCAGCATTTT. As protein: CASSPVGGGDQPQHF. The V and J genes are TRBV3-1 (or the pseudogene TRBV3-2) and TRBJ1-5; tentative D call: TRBD1 (5 bases). Trimming removed 4 bases at V and 5 bases at J, with 15 bases between. Germline values: CDR1 LGHDT, CDR2 YNNKEL (reference sequence). The CDR3 extends over 15 amino acids.

This clone showed up just a few times. This sequence joins TRBV7-9 and TRBJ2-7; TRBD1 is a possible D gene (6 bases). The CDR3 is made up of 12 amino acids. The V gene's germline CDR1 is SEHNR and CDR2 FQNEAQ (reference sequence). The V gene lost 6 bases and the J gene lost 3 bases, with 9 bases spanning the gap. CDR3 DNA sequence: TGTGCCAGCAGTACACAGGGCTACGAGCAGTACTTC. Its protein product is CASSTQGYEQYF.

The chain recombines TRBV7-3 with TRBJ2-7; TRBD1 matches at 9 bases. CDR3 size: 16 residues. V shed 10 bases and J 0 bases; nucleotides not matched to a gene: 13. CDR1 and CDR2 (germline): SGHTA, FQGTGA. The CDR3 protein is CATPPGDRASSYEQYF. The DNA of the CDR3 is TGTGCCACCCCACCCGGGGACAGGGCCAGCTCCTACGAGCAGTACTTC.

The CDR3 region is CASSVARGMPREQYF. CDR3 sequence (DNA): TGTGCCAGCAGCGTAGCCCGGGGGATGCCTCGGGAGCAGTACTTC. The chain employs TRBV5-5 and TRBJ2-7; tentative D call: TRBD2 (6 bases). The CDR3 runs 15 residues. CDR1 SGHKS and CDR2 YYEKEE come from the germline V gene (reference sequence). The ends were cut back, 4 bases at V and 7 bases at J, with 21 bases in the middle.

The rearrangement joins TRBV24-1 to TRBJ2-1; TRBD2 matches at 12 bases. CDR1 is KGHDR, CDR2 SFDVKD, per germline. CDR3 length equals 15 residues. V shed 3 bases and J 14 bases; nucleotides not matched to a gene: 10. The CDR3 spells CATSDRLAGEPVKFF. The CDR3 DNA is TGTGCCACCAGTGATCGACTAGCGGGGGAGCCCGTGAAGTTCTTC.

V usage is TRBV6-2 or TRBV6-3 and J usage is TRBJ2-5; D not resolved. This CDR3 is 13 amino acids long. Germline CDR1 reads MNHEY; CDR2 reads SVGEGT. Trimming left V 5 bases short and J 2 bases short, with 9 bases between. CDR3 region: CASSKLKQETQYF. Here the CDR3 DNA reads TGTGCCAGCAGTAAGTTAAAACAAGAGACCCAGTACTTC.

The CDR3 region has the DNA TGTGCCTGGAGTGTAGGGGGGCCTACCACAGATACGCAGTATTTT. Protein product: CAWSVGGPTTDTQYF. J is TRBJ2-3 and V is TRBV30; D could derive from TRBD1 or TRBD2 (6 bases each). Germline loops: CDR1 GTSNPN, CDR2 SVGIG (reference sequence). Trimming removed 0 bases from V and 2 bases from J, with 12 bases in between. The CDR3 totals 15 residues.

This clone showed up just once. The chain links TRBV29-1 to TRBJ2-2; D gene uncertain. Trimming removed 5 bases at V and 0 bases at J, with 4 bases between. CDR1 and CDR2 from the germline V gene are SQVTM and ANQGSEA. The CDR3 has 12 residues. The CDR3 nucleotides are TGCAGCGTTACAGCGAACACCGGGGAGCTGTTTTTT. This codes for CSVTANTGELFF.

The chain uses TRBV5-4 and TRBJ2-3, with D uncertain. CDR3 length: 13 residues. Germline loops: CDR1 SGHNT, CDR2 YYREEE (reference sequence). Between the trimmed V and J ends, which lost 0 bases and 2 bases, there was a span of 4 bases. The CDR3 region has the DNA TGTGCCAGCAGCTTGGGTTTCACAGATACGCAGTATTTT. Translating it yields CASSLGFTDTQYF.

This chain links TRBV9 with TRBJ2-1; 9 bases match TRBD2. Germline V lookup: CDR1 SGDLS, CDR2 YYNGEE. The trim removed 3 bases at V and 7 bases at J, leaving 8 bases unmatched. CDR3 length: 15 amino acids. In nucleotides, the CDR3 is TGTGCCAGCAGCGCGGGAGGCGGGGGGGCAAATGAGCAGTTCTTC. This encodes CASSAGGGGANEQFF.

The chain carries TRBV4-1 and TRBJ1-2; no firm D call. Germline V lookup: CDR1 MGHRA, CDR2 YSYEKL. The ends were cut back, 0 bases at V and 8 bases at J, with 10 bases in the middle. The CDR3 is 13 residues long. CDR3 sequence reads: CASSQDSTRGYTF. CDR3 coding DNA: TGCGCCAGCAGCCAAGATTCCACGAGGGGCTACACCTTC.

The chain has TRBV23-1 and TRBJ1-2; a possible D gene is TRBD1 (6 bases). TRBV23-1 is treated as an ORF (open reading frame) with a function not yet certain. This CDR3 has 17 amino acids. V was cut by 3 bases and J by 4 bases, with 21 bases left in between. The CDR3 nucleotides read TGCGCCAGCAGTCAGTCGGCCTTTGGGGGGCGCTTCTATGGCTACACCTTC. Translation gives CASSQSAFGGRFYGYTF.